What follows is one T cell receptor beta chain and its context. The assay was immunoSEQ multiplex PCR, and TCRdb's table has in-frame clones only and misses some. The sample lists 2 million to 2.5 million clones; approximately 95% were seen once. The record originates from a study of shared clonotypes between healthy human individuals. Trimming left V 8 bases short and J 0 bases short, with 17 bases between. The CDR3 sequence is 16 residues long. Germline V gene sequence: CDR1 MNHEY, CDR2 SMNVEV (reference sequence). The chain carries TRBV27 and TRBJ1-5; TRBD1 might be the D (6 bases). This sequence was found in a man aged 18 to 30 in good health. Some clones in this sample may be carry-over from other donors' samples. The sample consisted of naive CD4+ T cells from PBMCs. This sample's subset: CD45RA+ positively selected. CDR3 in amino acids: CASGIRTDYSNQPQHF. CDR3 coding DNA: TGTGCCAGCGGGATCCGGACAGATTATAGCAATCAGCCCCAGCATTTT.